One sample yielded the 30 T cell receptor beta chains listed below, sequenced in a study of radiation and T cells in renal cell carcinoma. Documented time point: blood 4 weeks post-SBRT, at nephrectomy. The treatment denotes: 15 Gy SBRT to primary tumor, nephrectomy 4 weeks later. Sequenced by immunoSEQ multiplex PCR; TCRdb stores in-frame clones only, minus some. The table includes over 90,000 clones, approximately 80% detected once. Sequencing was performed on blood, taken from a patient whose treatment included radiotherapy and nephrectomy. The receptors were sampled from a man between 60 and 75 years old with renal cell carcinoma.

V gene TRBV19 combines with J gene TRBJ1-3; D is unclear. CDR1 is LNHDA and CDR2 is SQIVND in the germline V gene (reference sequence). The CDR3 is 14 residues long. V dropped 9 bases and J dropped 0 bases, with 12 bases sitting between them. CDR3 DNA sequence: TGTGCCAGCGGGTATGGAAGCTCTGGAAACACCATATATTTT. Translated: CASGYGSSGNTIYF. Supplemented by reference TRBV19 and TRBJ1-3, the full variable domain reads DGGITQSPKYLFRKEGQNVTLSCEQNLNHDAMYWYRQDPGQGLRLIYYSQIVNDFQKGDIAEGYSVSREKKESFPLTVTSAQKNPTAFYLCASGYGSSGNTIYFGEGSWLTVV.

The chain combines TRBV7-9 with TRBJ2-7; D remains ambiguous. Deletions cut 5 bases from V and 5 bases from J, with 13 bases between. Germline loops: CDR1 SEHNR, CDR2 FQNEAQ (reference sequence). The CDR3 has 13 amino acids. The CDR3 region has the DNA TGTGCCAGCAGCCCGGTTGGTCGGGACGAGCAGTACTTC. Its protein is CASSPVGRDEQYF.

The CDR3 DNA reads as TGTGCCAGCAGCTTAGCCACAGGTCGCAATCAGCCCCAGCATTTT. Its protein is CASSLATGRNQPQHF. The chain couples TRBV7-2 to TRBJ1-5, with a tentative D call TRBD1 (5 bases). Germline-derived CDR1 and CDR2 are SGHTA and FQGNSA. V lost 0 bases and J lost 2, with 8 bases in between. This CDR3 spans 15 amino acids.

The CDR3 protein is CASSENVMIYPGQGLNGYTF. CDR3 DNA: TGTGCCAGCAGTGAAAATGTCATGATATATCCGGGACAGGGCTTAAATGGCTACACCTTC. The chain couples TRBV6-1 to TRBJ1-2, with 9 nucleotides matching TRBD1. The germline CDR1 and CDR2 sequences are MNHNS and SASEGT. The V gene end was trimmed by 2 bases and the J gene end by 6 bases; junction bases not matched to a gene: 22. This CDR3 spans 20 amino acids.

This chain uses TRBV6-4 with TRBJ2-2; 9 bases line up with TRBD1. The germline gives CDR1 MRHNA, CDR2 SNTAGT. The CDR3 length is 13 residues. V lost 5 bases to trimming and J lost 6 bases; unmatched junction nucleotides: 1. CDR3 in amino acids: CASSRDRAGELFF. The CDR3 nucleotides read TGTGCCAGCAGTCGGGACAGGGCCGGGGAGCTGTTTTTT.

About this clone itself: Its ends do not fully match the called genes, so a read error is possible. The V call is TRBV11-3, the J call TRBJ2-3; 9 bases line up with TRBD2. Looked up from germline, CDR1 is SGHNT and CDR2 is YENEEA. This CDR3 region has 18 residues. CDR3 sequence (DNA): TGTGCCAGCAGCCCCCCGGTTAGCGGGAGCCCCTCCACAGACACGCAGTATTTT. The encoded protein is CASSPPVSGSPSTDTQYF.

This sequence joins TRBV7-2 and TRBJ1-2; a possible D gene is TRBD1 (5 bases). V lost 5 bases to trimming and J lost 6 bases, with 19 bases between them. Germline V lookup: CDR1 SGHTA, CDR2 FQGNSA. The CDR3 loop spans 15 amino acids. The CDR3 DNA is TGTGCCAGCAGCCCTCAGCAGGGCCGAGGGGATGGCTACACCTTC. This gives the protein CASSPQQGRGDGYTF. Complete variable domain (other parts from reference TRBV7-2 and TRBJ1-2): GAGVSQSPSNKVTEKGKDVELRCDPISGHTALYWYRQSLGQGLEFLIYFQGNSAPDKSGLPSDRFSAERTGGSVSTLTIQRTQQEDSAVYLCASSPQQGRGDGYTFGSGTRLTVV.

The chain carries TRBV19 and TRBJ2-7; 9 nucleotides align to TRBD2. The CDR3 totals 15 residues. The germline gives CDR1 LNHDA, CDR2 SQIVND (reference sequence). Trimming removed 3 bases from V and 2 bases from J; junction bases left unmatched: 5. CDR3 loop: CASSIRLAGTYEQYF. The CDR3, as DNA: TGTGCCAGTAGTATCCGGCTAGCGGGAACCTACGAGCAGTACTTC.

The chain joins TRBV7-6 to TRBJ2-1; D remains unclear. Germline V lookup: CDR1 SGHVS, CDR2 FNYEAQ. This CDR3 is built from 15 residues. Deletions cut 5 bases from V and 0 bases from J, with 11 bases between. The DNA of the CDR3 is TGTGCCAGCAGCCCGATAGGAAGCTCCTACAATGAGCAGTTCTTC. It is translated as CASSPIGSSYNEQFF.

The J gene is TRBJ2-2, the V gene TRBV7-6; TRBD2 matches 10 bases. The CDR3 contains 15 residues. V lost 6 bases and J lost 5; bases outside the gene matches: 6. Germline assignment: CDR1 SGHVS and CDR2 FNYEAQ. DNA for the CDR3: TGTGCCAGCAGATCTAGCGGGAGCCTAACCGGGGAGCTGTTTTTT. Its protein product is CASRSSGSLTGELFF.

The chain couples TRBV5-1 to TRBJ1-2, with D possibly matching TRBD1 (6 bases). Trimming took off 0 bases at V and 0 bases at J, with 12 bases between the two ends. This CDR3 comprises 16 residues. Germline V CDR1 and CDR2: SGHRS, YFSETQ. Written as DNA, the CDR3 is TGCGCCAGCAGCTTGGGTCGGACAGCGTCTAACTATGGCTACACCTTC. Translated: CASSLGRTASNYGYTF.

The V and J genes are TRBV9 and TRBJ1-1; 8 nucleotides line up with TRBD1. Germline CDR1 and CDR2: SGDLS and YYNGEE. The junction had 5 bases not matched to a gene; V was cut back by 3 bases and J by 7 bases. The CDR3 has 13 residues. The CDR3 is CASSARDRNEAFF. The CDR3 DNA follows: TGTGCCAGCAGCGCCCGGGACAGGAATGAAGCTTTCTTT.

The CDR3 nucleotides are TGTGCCAGCAGTGGGTTTAGGACTAGCGGTCCCTACAATGAGCAGTTCTTC. Residues: CASSGFRTSGPYNEQFF. The chain has TRBV25-1 and TRBJ2-1; 10 bases match TRBD2. V dropped 4 bases and J dropped 2; count of bases not matched to a gene: 8. Germline CDR1 is MGHDK and CDR2 is SYGVNS. The CDR3 has 17 amino acids. Supplemented by reference TRBV25-1 and TRBJ2-1, the full variable domain reads EADIYQTPRYLVIGTGKKITLECSQTMGHDKMYWYQQDPGMELHLIHYSYGVNSTEKGDLSSESTVSRIRTEHFPLTLESARPSHTSQYLCASSGFRTSGPYNEQFFGPGTRLTVL.

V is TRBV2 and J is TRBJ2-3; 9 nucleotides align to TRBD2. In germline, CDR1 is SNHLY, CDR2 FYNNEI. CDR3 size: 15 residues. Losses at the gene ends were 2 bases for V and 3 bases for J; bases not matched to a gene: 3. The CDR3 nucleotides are TGTGCCAGCAGTGAAAGACTAGCGGAGACAGATACGCAGTATTTT. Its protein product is CASSERLAETDTQYF.

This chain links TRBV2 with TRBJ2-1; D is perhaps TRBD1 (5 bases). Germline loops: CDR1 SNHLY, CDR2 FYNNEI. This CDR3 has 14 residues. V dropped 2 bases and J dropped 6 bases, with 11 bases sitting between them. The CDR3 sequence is CASSEQGVPNEQFF. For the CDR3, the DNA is TGTGCCAGCAGTGAACAAGGGGTTCCCAATGAGCAGTTCTTC.

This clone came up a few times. CDR3 in DNA: TGTGCCTGGAGTGTAGGAGGCCAGAACACTGAAGCTTTCTTT. Protein product: CAWSVGGQNTEAFF. J is TRBJ1-1 and V is TRBV30; D is undetermined. The CDR3 extends over 14 amino acids. The germline gives CDR1 GTSNPN, CDR2 SVGIG (reference sequence). Trimming stripped 0 bases from V and 1 base from J, with 9 bases between.

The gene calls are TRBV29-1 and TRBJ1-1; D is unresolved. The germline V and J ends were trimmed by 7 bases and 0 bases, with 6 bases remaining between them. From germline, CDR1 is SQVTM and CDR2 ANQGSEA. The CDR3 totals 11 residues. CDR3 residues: CSAALNTEAFF. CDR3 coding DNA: TGCAGCGCAGCTTTGAACACTGAAGCTTTCTTT.

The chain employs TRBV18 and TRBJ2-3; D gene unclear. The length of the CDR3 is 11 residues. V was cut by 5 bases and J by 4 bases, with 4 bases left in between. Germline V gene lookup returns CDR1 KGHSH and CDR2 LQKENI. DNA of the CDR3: TGTGCCAGCTCATCCGCAGATACGCAGTATTTT. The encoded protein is CASSSADTQYF.

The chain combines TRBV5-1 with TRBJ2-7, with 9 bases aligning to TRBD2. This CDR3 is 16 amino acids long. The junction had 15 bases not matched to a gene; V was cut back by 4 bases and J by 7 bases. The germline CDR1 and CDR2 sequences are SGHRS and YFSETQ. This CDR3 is CASSPGRLAGLREQYF. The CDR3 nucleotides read TGCGCCAGCAGCCCCGGGCGGCTAGCGGGGTTAAGGGAGCAGTACTTC.

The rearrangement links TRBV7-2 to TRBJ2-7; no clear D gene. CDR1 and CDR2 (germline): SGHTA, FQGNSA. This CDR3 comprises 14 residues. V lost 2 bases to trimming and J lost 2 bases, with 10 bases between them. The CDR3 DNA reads TGTGCCAGCAGCTTAATGTTAGGGACCTACGAGCAGTACTTC. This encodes CASSLMLGTYEQYF.

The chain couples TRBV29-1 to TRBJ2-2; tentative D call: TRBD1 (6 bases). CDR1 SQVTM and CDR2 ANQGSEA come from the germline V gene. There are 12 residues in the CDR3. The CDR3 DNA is TGCCAAGTGCGAGGGACAACTGGGGAGCTGTTTTTT. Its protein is CQVRGTTGELFF.

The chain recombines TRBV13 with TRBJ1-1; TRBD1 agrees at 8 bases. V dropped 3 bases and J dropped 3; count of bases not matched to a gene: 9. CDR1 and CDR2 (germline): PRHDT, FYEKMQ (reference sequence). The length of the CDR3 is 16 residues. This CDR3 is CASSFERQGRDTEAFF. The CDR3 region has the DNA TGTGCCAGCAGCTTCGAAAGACAGGGGAGGGACACTGAAGCTTTCTTT.

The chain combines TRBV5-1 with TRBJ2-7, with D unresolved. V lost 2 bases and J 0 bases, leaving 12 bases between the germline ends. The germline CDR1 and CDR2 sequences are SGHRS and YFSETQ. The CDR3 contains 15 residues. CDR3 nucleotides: TGCGCCAGCAGCTTCTCCATACAAAGCTCCTACGAGCAGTACTTC. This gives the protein CASSFSIQSSYEQYF.

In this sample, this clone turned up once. The CDR3 loop is CASSQNRGAYEQYF. The CDR3 DNA reads as TGTGCCAGTAGCCAGAACAGGGGAGCCTACGAGCAGTACTTC. This sequence joins TRBV19 and TRBJ2-7; 7 bases align to TRBD1. The CDR3 loop spans 14 amino acids. The germline CDR1 and CDR2 sequences are LNHDA and SQIVND (reference sequence). V lost 6 bases and J lost 2; bases outside the gene matches: 7.

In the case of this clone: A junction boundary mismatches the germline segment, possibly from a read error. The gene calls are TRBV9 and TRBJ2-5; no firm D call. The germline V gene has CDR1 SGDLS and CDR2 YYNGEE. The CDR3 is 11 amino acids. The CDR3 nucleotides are TGTGCCAGCGCAGTGCAAGAAACCCAGTACTTC. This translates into CASAVQETQYF.

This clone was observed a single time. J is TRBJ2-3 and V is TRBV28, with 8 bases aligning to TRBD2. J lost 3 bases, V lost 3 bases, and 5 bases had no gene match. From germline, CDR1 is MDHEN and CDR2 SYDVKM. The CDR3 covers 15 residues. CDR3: CASSLAGGRTDTQYF. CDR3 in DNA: TGTGCCAGCAGTTTGGCGGGAGGTAGGACAGATACGCAGTATTTT. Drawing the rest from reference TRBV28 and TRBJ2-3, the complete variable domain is DVKVTQSSRYLVKRTGEKVFLECVQDMDHENMFWYRQDPGLGLRLIYFSYDVKMKEKGDIPEGYSVSREKKERFSLILESASTNQTSMYLCASSLAGGRTDTQYFGPGTRLTVL.

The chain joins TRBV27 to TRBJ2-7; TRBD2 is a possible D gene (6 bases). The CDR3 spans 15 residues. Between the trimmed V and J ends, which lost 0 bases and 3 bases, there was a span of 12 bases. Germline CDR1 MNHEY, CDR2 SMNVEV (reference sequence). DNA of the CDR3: TGTGCCAGCAGTTTATCGTGGGAGGCTCTCTACGAGCAGTACTTC. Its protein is CASSLSWEALYEQYF.

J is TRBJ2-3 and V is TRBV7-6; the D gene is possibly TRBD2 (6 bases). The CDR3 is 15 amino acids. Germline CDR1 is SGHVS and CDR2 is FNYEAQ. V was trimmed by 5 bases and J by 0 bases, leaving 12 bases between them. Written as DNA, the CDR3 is TGTGCCAGCAGCCTTAGCGGTCCTAGCACAGATACGCAGTATTTT. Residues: CASSLSGPSTDTQYF.

CDR3 loop: CASLGRRGPYEQYF. CDR3 in DNA: TGTGCCAGCCTTGGGCGCAGGGGCCCCTACGAGCAGTACTTC. This sequence joins TRBV5-3 and TRBJ2-7; the D gene is possibly TRBD1 (6 bases). Being an ORF, TRBV5-3 has a function that is uncertain. Trimming cost V 8 bases and J 2 bases, with 17 bases left between them. CDR3 length: 14 amino acids.

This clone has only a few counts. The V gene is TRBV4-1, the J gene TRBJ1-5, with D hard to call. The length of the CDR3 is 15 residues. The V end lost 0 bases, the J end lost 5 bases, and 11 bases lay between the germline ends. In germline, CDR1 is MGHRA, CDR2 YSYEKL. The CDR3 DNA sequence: TGCGCCAGCAGCCAAGAACCGGTTGAGGATCAGCCCCAGCATTTT. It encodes CASSQEPVEDQPQHF.